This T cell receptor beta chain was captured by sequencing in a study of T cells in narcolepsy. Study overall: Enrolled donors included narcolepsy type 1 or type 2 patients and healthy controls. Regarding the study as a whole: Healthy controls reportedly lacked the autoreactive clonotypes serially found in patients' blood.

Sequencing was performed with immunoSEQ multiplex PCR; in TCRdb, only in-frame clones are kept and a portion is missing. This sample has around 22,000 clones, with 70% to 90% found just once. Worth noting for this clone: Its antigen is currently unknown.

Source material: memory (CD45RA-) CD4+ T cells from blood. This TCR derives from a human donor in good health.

This CDR3 is CASSVRDPHDLIEKLFF. The CDR3 bases are TGTGCCAGCAGCGTCCGGGACCCGCACGACCTAATTGAAAAACTGTTTTTT. The gene calls are TRBV7-9 and TRBJ1-4, with a weak D call TRBD1 (5 bases). This CDR3 spans 17 amino acids. Germline values: CDR1 SEHNR, CDR2 FQNEAQ (reference sequence). Trimming removed 5 bases at V and 7 bases at J, with 23 bases between.